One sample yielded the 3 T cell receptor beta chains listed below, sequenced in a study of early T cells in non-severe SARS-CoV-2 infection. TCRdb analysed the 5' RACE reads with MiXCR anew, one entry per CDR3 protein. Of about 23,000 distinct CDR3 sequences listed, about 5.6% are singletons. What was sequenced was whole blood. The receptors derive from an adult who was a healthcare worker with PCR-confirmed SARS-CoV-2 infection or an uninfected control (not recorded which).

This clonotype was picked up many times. The CDR3 coding sequence is TGTGCCACAGAAACAGGGAGTTCGAACACTGAAGCTTTCTTT. Translated: CATETGSSNTEAFF. V is TRBV10-3 and J is TRBJ1-1, with D possibly TRBD1 on 6 matching bases. With 10 bases removed from V and 1 base from J, the gap between germline ends came to 16 bases. This CDR3 has 14 residues. Germline loops: CDR1 ENHRY, CDR2 SYGVKD.

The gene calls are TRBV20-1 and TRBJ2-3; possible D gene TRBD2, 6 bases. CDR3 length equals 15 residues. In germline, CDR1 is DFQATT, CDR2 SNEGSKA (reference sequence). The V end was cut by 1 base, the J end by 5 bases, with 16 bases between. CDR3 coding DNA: TGCAGTGCTAGAGTGGGGCCGGGAGTTCAAGATACGCAGTATTTT. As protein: CSARVGPGVQDTQYF.

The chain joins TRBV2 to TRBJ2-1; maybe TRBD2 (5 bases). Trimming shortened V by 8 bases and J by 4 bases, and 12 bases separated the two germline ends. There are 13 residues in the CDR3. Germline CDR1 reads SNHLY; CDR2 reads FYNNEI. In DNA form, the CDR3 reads TGTGCCAGCGAAAGGTCGGGATACAATGAGCAGTTCTTC. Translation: CASERSGYNEQFF.